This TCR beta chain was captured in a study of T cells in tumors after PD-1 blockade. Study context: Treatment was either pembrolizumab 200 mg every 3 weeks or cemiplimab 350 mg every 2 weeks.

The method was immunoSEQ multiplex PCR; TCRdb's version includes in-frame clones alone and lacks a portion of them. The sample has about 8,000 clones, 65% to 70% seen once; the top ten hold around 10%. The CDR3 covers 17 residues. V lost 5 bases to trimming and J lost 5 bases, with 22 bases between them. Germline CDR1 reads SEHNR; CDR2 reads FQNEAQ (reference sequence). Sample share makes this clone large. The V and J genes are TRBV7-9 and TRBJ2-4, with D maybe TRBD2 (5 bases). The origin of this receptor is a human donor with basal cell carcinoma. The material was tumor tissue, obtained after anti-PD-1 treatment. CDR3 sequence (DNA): TGTGCCAGCAGCCCCAAGGAGGTTGTGGGTATGGAAAACATTCAGTACTTC. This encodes CASSPKEVVGMENIQYF.